Below, 24 T cell receptor beta chains from the same sample are listed, as sequenced in a study of T-cell memory formation after mild COVID-19. TCRdb reprocessed the 5' RACE reads with MiXCR, giving one entry per CDR3 protein. The sample shows about 340,000 distinct CDR3 sequences, roughly 20% of them seen only once. Sequences were obtained from PBMCs or a T cell subset sorted from them (not recorded which). These TCRs come from a young man who had mild COVID-19 (a few samples of this study predate the infection). Cell type and time point are not known.

Here the CDR3 DNA reads TGTGCCTGGTCTATAATGGGGGGAAGTCAAGGTCAGCCCCAGCATTTT. Its protein is CAWSIMGGSQGQPQHF. This rearrangement joins TRBV30 to TRBJ1-5; possible D gene TRBD1, 5 bases. The CDR3 has 16 amino acids. From germline, CDR1 is GTSNPN and CDR2 SVGIG (reference sequence). Trimming took 5 bases from V and 6 from J, leaving 23 bases between them.

This clonotype was counted between two and nine times. The CDR3 is CATSELRRGRYNEQFF. The CDR3, as DNA: TGTGCCACCAGTGAATTACGGCGGGGACGATACAATGAGCAGTTCTTC. The chain uses TRBV24-1 and TRBJ2-1; weak D call: TRBD2 (6 bases). The length of the CDR3 is 16 residues. Trimming removed 4 bases from V and 4 bases from J, with 16 bases in between. Germline V lookup: CDR1 KGHDR, CDR2 SFDVKD.

This clonotype showed up just a few times. The genes are TRBV20-1 and TRBJ1-1, with 9 bases that match TRBD1. This CDR3 region has 18 residues. The V gene's germline CDR1 is DFQATT and CDR2 SNEGSKA (reference sequence). V lost 5 bases and J lost 4; bases outside the gene matches: 20. CDR3 coding DNA: TGCAGTGCTTTGTGGGACAGGGATACCCGAGGTACGGGCACTGAAGCTTTCTTT. Protein product: CSALWDRDTRGTGTEAFF.

Of note for this clonotype: Compared with germline, one end of the junction differs, possibly owing to a read error. The chain is built from TRBV7-2 and TRBJ2-5; 8 nucleotides match TRBD2. Germline values: CDR1 SGHTA, CDR2 FQGNSA. This CDR3 is 13 amino acids long. The CDR3 spells CASNLAGTETQYF. CDR3 sequence (DNA): TGTGCCAGCAACTTAGCGGGGACAGAGACCCAGTACTTC. Supplemented by reference TRBV7-2 and TRBJ2-5, the full variable domain reads GAGVSQSPSNKVTEKGKDVELRCDPISGHTALYWYRQSLGQGLEFLIYFQGNSAPDKSGLPSDRFSAERTGGSVSTLTIQRTQQEDSAVYLCASNLAGTETQYFGPGTRLLVL.

This clonotype was seen a few times. This chain joins TRBV6-2 or TRBV6-3 and TRBJ2-5; D may be TRBD1 (5 bases). Looked up from germline, CDR1 is MNHEY and CDR2 is SVGEGT. Trimming shortened V by 7 bases and J by 4 bases, and 16 bases separated the two germline ends. The CDR3 has 14 amino acids. The CDR3 DNA sequence: TGTGCCAGCACCCAGACAGAAATGGGAGAGACCCAGTACTTC. It encodes CASTQTEMGETQYF.

The V and J genes are TRBV7-2 and TRBJ2-5, with a possible D match to TRBD1 (5 bases). CDR1 is SGHTA and CDR2 is FQGNSA in the germline V gene. Trimming took off 1 base at V and 3 bases at J, with 9 bases between the two ends. This CDR3 is 14 amino acids long. The CDR3 DNA reads TGTGCCAGCAGCTTAGTTGCCAGGGAAGAGACCCAGTACTTC. It yields the protein CASSLVAREETQYF.

This clonotype was seen at least ten times. The gene calls are TRBV7-2 and TRBJ1-6; D not certain. V lost 4 bases to trimming and J lost 10 bases, with 8 bases between them. The CDR3 runs 12 residues. From germline, CDR1 is SGHTA and CDR2 FQGNSA. The CDR3 DNA follows: TGTGCCAGCAGCTCTCCGTGGTCACCCCTCCACTTT. It encodes CASSSPWSPLHF.

This chain joins TRBV6-5 and TRBJ2-7; 8 bases fit TRBD1. The germline CDR1 and CDR2 sequences are MNHEY and SVGAGI. The CDR3 consists of 13 residues. The ends lost 6 bases at V and 4 bases at J; junction bases unmatched: 5. CDR3 in DNA: TGTGCCAGCAGAAGGGACAGGAGATACGAGCAGTACTTC. Amino acids: CASRRDRRYEQYF.

The chain couples TRBV9 to TRBJ2-3; D is ambiguous. The CDR3 runs 12 residues. CDR1 is SGDLS and CDR2 is YYNGEE in the germline V gene. V lost 4 bases, J lost 2 bases, and 5 bases lay in between. The CDR3 sequence: CASSPITDTQYF. CDR3 nucleotide sequence: TGTGCCAGCAGCCCAATCACAGATACGCAGTATTTT.

The chain is built from TRBV2 and TRBJ2-7; the D call may be TRBD1 or TRBD2 (6 bases each). The CDR3 totals 13 residues. The V end was cut by 7 bases, the J end by 3 bases, with 13 bases between. The germline V gene has CDR1 SNHLY and CDR2 FYNNEI. CDR3 in amino acids: CASNGGGRYEQYV. CDR3 bases: TGTGCCAGCAACGGGGGCGGTCGCTACGAGCAGTACGTC.

DNA of the CDR3: TGTGCCAGCCGTAGACTTAGCTCCTACAATGAGCAGTTCTTC. Its protein product is CASRRLSSYNEQFF. The gene calls are TRBV9 and TRBJ2-1, with D hard to call. The V end was cut by 7 bases, the J end by 0 bases, with 11 bases between. This CDR3 is built from 14 residues. CDR1 is SGDLS, CDR2 YYNGEE, per germline.

The rearrangement links TRBV28 to TRBJ2-6; tentatively, D is TRBD1 or TRBD2 (5 bases each). Germline loops: CDR1 MDHEN, CDR2 SYDVKM. This CDR3 has 16 amino acids. Trimming removed 5 bases from V and 0 bases from J, with 11 bases in between. CDR3 in DNA: TGTGCCAGCAGTATCACGGGGCTCTCTGGGGCCAACGTCCTGACTTTC. This gives the protein CASSITGLSGANVLTF.

The chain carries TRBV5-4 and TRBJ2-3; possibly TRBD1 or TRBD2 for D (5 bases each). Germline CDR1 SGHNT, CDR2 YYREEE (reference sequence). Trimming removed 4 bases from V and 2 bases from J, with 11 bases in between. The CDR3 has 14 residues. The CDR3 DNA reads TGTGCCAGCAGCCTAGACGGGACCACAGATACGCAGTATTTT. It specifies CASSLDGTTDTQYF.

This chain uses TRBV6-5 with TRBJ1-2, with D maybe TRBD1 (6 bases). Deletions cut 5 bases from V and 3 bases from J, with 10 bases between. The CDR3 runs to 13 residues. Germline V CDR1 and CDR2: MNHEY, SVGAGI. For the CDR3, the DNA is TGTGCCAGCAGTCCAGGGGCGGACTATGGCTACACCTTC. It yields the protein CASSPGADYGYTF.

Written as DNA, the CDR3 is TGTGCCAGCAGCCCCCTAGCGGGGGGCTTCAATGAGCAGTTCTTC. This gives the protein CASSPLAGGFNEQFF. The chain carries TRBV5-6 and TRBJ2-1; 11 nucleotides match TRBD2. Germline V gene lookup returns CDR1 SGHDT and CDR2 YYEEEE. The CDR3 covers 15 residues. Trimming cost V 4 bases and J 6 bases; bases outside gene matches: 6.

V is TRBV6-1 and J is TRBJ2-3; 10 nucleotides match TRBD2. Germline V gene sequence: CDR1 MNHNS, CDR2 SASEGT. V lost 2 bases, J lost 4 bases, and 6 bases stayed unmatched. The CDR3 is 16 amino acids. CDR3 sequence (DNA): TGTGCCAGCAGTGAAACGGGACTAGCGTACTCAGATACGCAGTATTTT. Its protein product is CASSETGLAYSDTQYF.

This clonotype came up a few times. In DNA, the CDR3 is TGCGCCAGCAGGCGGGGCGAAGTGGACACCGGGGAGCTGTTTTTT. It is translated as CASRRGEVDTGELFF. This chain uses TRBV5-1 with TRBJ2-2; perhaps TRBD2 as D (6 bases). CDR3 length: 15 residues. Germline CDR1 is SGHRS and CDR2 is YFSETQ. Trimming cost V 5 bases and J 3 bases, with 14 bases left between them.

This clonotype showed up just a few times. V and J are TRBV29-1 and TRBJ1-1; 9 positions agree with TRBD1. Trimming removed 6 bases from V and 4 bases from J; junction bases left unmatched: 3. This CDR3 comprises 12 residues. The germline CDR1 and CDR2 sequences are SQVTM and ANQGSEA. The CDR3, as DNA: TGCAGCGTCGGACAGGGGAGCACTGAAGCTTTCTTT. Protein: CSVGQGSTEAFF.

The CDR3 reads CASSVGRGADTEAFF. CDR3 DNA: TGTGCCAGCAGCGTAGGGAGGGGGGCAGACACTGAAGCTTTCTTT. This chain uses TRBV9 with TRBJ1-1, with D perhaps matching TRBD1 (6 bases). This CDR3 comprises 15 residues. The ends were cut back, 0 bases at V and 3 bases at J, with 12 bases in the middle. Germline CDR1 SGDLS, CDR2 YYNGEE.

This clonotype was found a few times. The rearrangement joins TRBV5-1 to TRBJ2-2; D remains unclear. This CDR3 is built from 13 residues. Germline values: CDR1 SGHRS, CDR2 YFSETQ. The ends were cut back, 3 bases at V and 3 bases at J, with 6 bases in the middle. The CDR3 sequence: CASSSIDTGELFF. The CDR3 nucleotides are TGCGCCAGCAGCTCGATAGACACCGGGGAGCTGTTTTTT.

The V call is TRBV6-5, the J call TRBJ1-6, with TRBD1 matching over 7 bases. The germline gives CDR1 MNHEY, CDR2 SVGAGI. There are 14 residues in the CDR3. The V segment lost 3 bases and the J segment 9 bases; nucleotides outside the gene matches: 5. The CDR3 DNA sequence: TGTGCCAGCAGTTATGACAGGGCGGGTTCACCCCTCCACTTT. Translation: CASSYDRAGSPLHF.

There are a few counts of this clonotype. This chain uses TRBV18 with TRBJ2-7; TRBD2 might be the D (5 bases). Germline V gives CDR1 KGHSH, CDR2 LQKENI. This CDR3 contains 12 residues. V lost 6 bases, J lost 5 bases, and 11 bases lay in between. CDR3 region: CASSATGNEQYF. In DNA, the CDR3 is TGTGCCAGCTCCGCGACGGGGAACGAGCAGTACTTC.

V usage is TRBV6-1 and J usage is TRBJ2-5; D gene uncertain. The CDR3 extends over 14 amino acids. The V gene's germline CDR1 is MNHNS and CDR2 SASEGT. Trimming cost V 4 bases and J 0 bases, with 9 bases left between them. CDR3 residues: CASSGQKYQETQYF. In DNA, the CDR3 is TGTGCCAGCAGTGGTCAGAAGTACCAAGAGACCCAGTACTTC.

The V call is TRBV6-5, the J call TRBJ1-1; D is possibly TRBD1 (6 bases). Germline V gene data show CDR1 as MNHEY and CDR2 as SVGAGI. The germline V and J ends were trimmed by 0 bases and 6 bases, with 11 bases remaining between them. The CDR3 totals 14 residues. The DNA for the CDR3 is TGTGCCAGCAGTTACTCTGGGGGGGGCGCTGAAGCTTTCTTT. It encodes CASSYSGGGAEAFF.